The entry below gives a single TCR beta chain sequence along with its context. The antigen this receptor binds is unknown. No clone much larger than this one lies a single base away; base qualities are absent. The germline V gene encodes CDR1 MRHNA and CDR2 SNTAGT. The CDR3 spans 15 residues, from the cysteine through the phenylalanine. Here the CDR3 DNA is all that survives: 45 bases in frame from base 1. Clipping removes 6 bases from V and 4 bases from J, with 8 as the unmatched junction base count. These data belong to a study of control samples from healthy donors and cancer patients (dated by TCRdb to the early 2020s). Receptor amplification or capture employed the immunoSEQ multiplex PCR assay. TCRdb's version of the immuneACCESS table is confined to in-frame rearrangements and falls short of the full clone set. An unresolved V gene accounts for under half of the shortfall where checked; the remainder is of unknown origin. The sample includes about 160,000 clones, with 70% to 90% observed a single time. The ten largest clones add up to 9.5% to 15% of the sample.

The TCR sequence derives from a man aged 30 to 45 in good health. The chain uses TRBV6-4 and TRBJ1-4, with 7 bases matching TRBD1. The sequencing sample was made of blood. The CDR3 protein: CASRGTEAGNEKLFF. The DNA reads TGTGCCAGCAGGGGGACAGAAGCGGGTAATGAAAAACTGTTTTTT.